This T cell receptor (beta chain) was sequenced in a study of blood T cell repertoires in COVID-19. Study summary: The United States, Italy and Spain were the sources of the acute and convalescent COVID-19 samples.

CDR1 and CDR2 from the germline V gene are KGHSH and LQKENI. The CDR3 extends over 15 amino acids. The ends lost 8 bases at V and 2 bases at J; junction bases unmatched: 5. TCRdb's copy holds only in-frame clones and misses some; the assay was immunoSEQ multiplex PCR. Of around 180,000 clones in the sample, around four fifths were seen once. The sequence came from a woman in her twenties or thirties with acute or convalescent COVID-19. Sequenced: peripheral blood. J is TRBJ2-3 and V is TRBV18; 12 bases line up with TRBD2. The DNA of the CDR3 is TGTGCCAGCACTCGGACTAGCGGGGACACAGATACGCAGTATTTT. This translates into CASTRTSGDTDTQYF.